This entry lists 2 T cell receptor beta chains sequenced from one sample in a study of yellow fever vaccine responses in identical twins. Via MiXCR, TCRdb re-called the RT-PCR reads, giving one row per CDR3 protein. The table records fewer than 35,000 distinct CDR3 sequences, 50% to 65% of them present only once. Here the sequenced sample was T cells from blood (PBMCs), unsorted or a sorted subset (not recorded which), taken before or after yellow fever vaccination (not recorded which). The origin of the receptors is a woman aged 18-29 years who received the yellow fever vaccine.

CDR3 coding DNA: TGTGCCAGCAGCCCCCTGAAGGGGGGAGAGACCCAGTACTTC. Residues: CASSPLKGGETQYF. This rearrangement joins TRBV11-2 to TRBJ2-5; D tentatively reads TRBD1 or TRBD2 (6 bases each). The germline V and J ends were trimmed by 5 bases and 4 bases, with 14 bases remaining between them. Germline V gene lookup returns CDR1 SGHAT and CDR2 FQNNGV. The CDR3 loop spans 14 amino acids.

The J gene is TRBJ2-1, the V gene TRBV5-1, with no clear D. There are 15 residues in the CDR3. V was cut by 0 bases and J by 6 bases, with 13 bases left in between. Germline CDR1 and CDR2: SGHRS and YFSETQ. The CDR3: CASSLAKLWGNEQFF. CDR3 coding DNA: TGCGCCAGCAGCTTGGCCAAGTTATGGGGCAATGAGCAGTTCTTC.